One and the same sample provided the 21 T cell receptor beta chains below, sequenced in a study of CD8 T cells in Susac syndrome. RNA was extracted with the RNeasy kit, and a quantity of 0.5 to 1 ug was reverse transcribed using random hexamers. TCRdb fed the immunoSEQ multiplex PCR reads into MiXCR, producing one record per CDR3 protein. Here the sample spans 160,000 or so distinct CDR3 sequences, about 95% being singletons. Material for sequencing was CD8+ T cells from PBMCs. The receptors were gathered from a human donor with multiple sclerosis.

This chain connects TRBV29-1 to TRBJ1-1; 7 bases match TRBD1. Unmatched junction bases numbered 4, after V lost 7 bases and J lost 5 bases. Germline-derived CDR1 and CDR2 are SQVTM and ANQGSEA. The CDR3 is 11 residues long. The CDR3 spells CSDAGGTEAFF. CDR3 DNA: TGCAGCGATGCAGGGGGGACTGAAGCTTTCTTT. Together with reference TRBV29-1 and TRBJ1-1, the CDR3 gives the full variable domain: SAVISQKPSRDICQRGTSLTIQCQVDSQVTMMFWYRQQPGQSLTLIATANQGSEATYESGFVIDKFPISRPNLTFSTLTVSNMSPEDSSIYLCSDAGGTEAFFGQGTRLTVV.

The CDR3 spells CASSDGETSGGGETQYF. The DNA for the CDR3 is TGTGCCAGCAGTGACGGAGAGACTAGCGGGGGCGGAGAGACCCAGTACTTC. The V call is TRBV6-1, the J call TRBJ2-5; 12 nucleotides align to TRBD2. V trimming: 3 bases; J trimming: 4 bases; junction bases outside the gene matches: 9. From germline, CDR1 is MNHNS and CDR2 SASEGT. This CDR3 has 17 amino acids.

The gene calls are TRBV7-3 and TRBJ1-1; unclear D gene. This CDR3 region has 13 residues. V was pared by 0 bases and J by 3 bases, with 5 bases between. Germline CDR1 reads SGHTA; CDR2 reads FQGTGA. CDR3 amino acids: CASSLTLDTEAFF. The DNA for the CDR3 is TGTGCCAGCAGCTTAACTCTCGACACTGAAGCTTTCTTT.

The V call is TRBV19, the J call TRBJ1-5; D is unresolved. Trimming shortened V by 5 bases and J by 0 bases, and 5 bases separated the two germline ends. The V gene's germline CDR1 is LNHDA and CDR2 SQIVND (reference sequence). The length of the CDR3 is 13 residues. As DNA, the CDR3 is TGTGCCAGTAGTTCAAGTAGCAATCAGCCCCAGCATTTT. It codes for CASSSSSNQPQHF.

The rearrangement uses TRBV7-2 and TRBJ2-7, with TRBD1 as a possible D gene (5 bases). The CDR3 runs 15 residues. With 1 base removed from V and 4 bases from J, the gap between germline ends came to 14 bases. Germline CDR1 and CDR2: SGHTA and FQGNSA. The CDR3 spells CASSLVAGYLYEQYF. The CDR3 DNA follows: TGTGCCAGCAGCTTAGTGGCAGGGTATTTGTACGAGCAGTACTTC.

The chain links TRBV9 to TRBJ2-4; TRBD1 aligns across 7 bases. There are 14 residues in the CDR3. Germline CDR1 reads SGDLS; CDR2 reads YYNGEE. Unmatched junction bases numbered 5, after V lost 3 bases and J lost 5 bases. The CDR3 nucleotides are TGTGCCAGCAGCGGCCGGGACAGAGAAAACATTCAGTACTTC. It is translated as CASSGRDRENIQYF.

The genes are TRBV30 and TRBJ1-2; D may be TRBD1 (5 bases). Trimming cost V 7 bases and J 0 bases, with 12 bases left between them. This CDR3 comprises 13 residues. CDR1 is GTSNPN and CDR2 is SVGIG in the germline V gene (reference sequence). CDR3 residues: CASDSFSNYGYTF. CDR3 coding DNA: TGTGCCTCAGACAGCTTCTCTAACTATGGCTACACCTTC.

J is TRBJ2-3 and V is TRBV20-1, with 9 bases aligning to TRBD1. Germline V gene lookup returns CDR1 DFQATT and CDR2 SNEGSKA (reference sequence). This CDR3 region has 17 residues. Losses at the gene ends were 4 bases for V and 4 bases for J; bases not matched to a gene: 15. The CDR3 DNA reads as TGCAGTGCTAAACCTCCGAGGGACAGGGACCCTCCAGATACGCAGTATTTT. Protein sequence: CSAKPPRDRDPPDTQYF.

The chain recombines TRBV5-8 with TRBJ1-1, with D perhaps TRBD1 (5 bases). CDR3 length: 14 amino acids. Deletions cut 4 bases from V and 5 bases from J, with 15 bases between. CDR1 and CDR2 from the germline V gene are SGHTS and YDEGEE. The CDR3 DNA follows: TGTGCCAGCAGCGCCAACCCTTGGGGGACTGAAGCTTTCTTT. Translating it yields CASSANPWGTEAFF.

The chain combines TRBV29-1 with TRBJ1-1; no definite D call. With 4 bases removed from V and 3 bases from J, the gap between germline ends came to 9 bases. There are 12 residues in the CDR3. From germline, CDR1 is SQVTM and CDR2 ANQGSEA. CDR3 nucleotides: TGCAGCGTTGTAAGTGGCGACACTGAAGCTTTCTTT. It is translated as CSVVSGDTEAFF.

The V and J genes are TRBV6-5 and TRBJ1-4; D remains ambiguous. Trimming removed 7 bases at V and 4 bases at J, with 10 bases between. Germline V gene data show CDR1 as MNHEY and CDR2 as SVGAGI. The CDR3 runs to 13 residues. The CDR3 sequence is CASTATINEKLFF. The DNA for the CDR3 is TGTGCCAGCACTGCGACAATTAATGAAAAACTGTTTTTT.

The gene calls are TRBV13 and TRBJ2-7; TRBD1 matches at 7 bases. Trimming cost V 0 bases and J 3 bases; bases outside gene matches: 5. CDR3 length: 15 amino acids. From germline, CDR1 is PRHDT and CDR2 FYEKMQ (reference sequence). The CDR3 sequence is CASSLGRQGLYEQYV. CDR3 in DNA: TGTGCCAGCAGCTTAGGAAGACAGGGCCTCTACGAGCAGTACGTC.

This rearrangement joins TRBV9 to TRBJ2-5; 10 bases are shared with TRBD1. The V and J ends lost 4 bases and 2 bases, in that order; junction bases with no gene match: 8. The CDR3 runs to 16 residues. Germline CDR1 and CDR2: SGDLS and YYNGEE. This chain's CDR3 is CASSMGQGYLQETQYF. CDR3 DNA sequence: TGTGCCAGCAGCATGGGACAGGGGTACCTTCAAGAGACCCAGTACTTC. Based on the CDR3 plus reference TRBV9 and TRBJ2-5, the full variable domain is DSGVTQTPKHLITATGQRVTLRCSPRSGDLSVYWYQQSLDQGLQFLIQYYNGEERAKGNILERFSAQQFPDLHSELNLSSLELGDSALYFCASSMGQGYLQETQYFGPGTRLLVL.

The V call is TRBV7-9, the J call TRBJ2-1; 10 bases are shared with TRBD2. Germline CDR1 reads SEHNR; CDR2 reads FQNEAQ (reference sequence). V gave up 7 bases and J gave up 3 bases; unmatched junction bases: 9. This CDR3 region has 16 residues. CDR3 protein: CASTPILAGVYNEQFF. Written as DNA, the CDR3 is TGTGCCAGCACCCCCATCCTAGCGGGGGTCTACAATGAGCAGTTCTTC.

The J gene is TRBJ2-1, the V gene TRBV18; 8 bases match TRBD1. Germline V gene sequence: CDR1 KGHSH, CDR2 LQKENI. Germline trimming cut 5 bases from V and 2 bases from J; bases unmatched to any gene: 5. The CDR3 has 15 residues. CDR3 DNA sequence: TGTGCCAGCTCAGAGAGACAGGGGACCTACAATGAGCAGTTCTTC. Translating it yields CASSERQGTYNEQFF.

CDR3 nucleotide sequence: TGTGCCAGCAGTTACCGGGCCCATTACAATGAGCAGTTCTTC. Encoded protein: CASSYRAHYNEQFF. This chain joins TRBV6-5 and TRBJ2-1; D is undetermined. The CDR3 consists of 14 residues. V was pared by 2 bases and J by 4 bases, with 9 bases between. Germline-derived CDR1 and CDR2 are MNHEY and SVGAGI.

The genes are TRBV29-1 and TRBJ2-5, with D possibly TRBD2 on 6 matching bases. Between the trimmed V and J ends, which lost 2 bases and 5 bases, there was a span of 15 bases. This CDR3 is built from 14 residues. Germline loops: CDR1 SQVTM, CDR2 ANQGSEA. CDR3 loop: CSVERGWGIETQYF. DNA of the CDR3: TGCAGCGTTGAACGGGGGTGGGGAATTGAGACCCAGTACTTC.

The gene calls are TRBV6-1 and TRBJ1-5; 10 bases line up with TRBD1. The V gene end was trimmed by 6 bases and the J gene end by 0 bases; junction bases not matched to a gene: 5. The germline CDR1 and CDR2 sequences are MNHNS and SASEGT. This CDR3 spans 16 amino acids. CDR3 loop: CASRPDRGYSNQPQHF. The CDR3 DNA is TGTGCCAGCAGACCGGACAGGGGGTATAGCAATCAGCCCCAGCATTTT.

The chain employs TRBV29-1 and TRBJ2-7; 8 bases fit TRBD1. From germline, CDR1 is SQVTM and CDR2 ANQGSEA. With 2 bases clipped from V and 7 bases from J, the junction kept 16 bases outside the gene matches. This CDR3 comprises 16 residues. In DNA, the CDR3 is TGCAGCGTTGAACTCAGGGGGCACTCCCCTTTGGGGGAGCAGTACTTC. It encodes CSVELRGHSPLGEQYF.

The rearrangement uses TRBV20-1 and TRBJ1-5; 7 nucleotides agree with TRBD1. The CDR3 runs 14 residues. V lost 1 base, J lost 4 bases, and 4 bases stayed unmatched. Per germline, CDR1 DFQATT and CDR2 SNEGSKA (reference sequence). CDR3 sequence (DNA): TGCAGTGCTAGAGGTGTCAGGGGGAATCAGCCCCAGCATTTT. This codes for CSARGVRGNQPQHF.

This clonotype was detected a few times. The V call is TRBV29-1, the J call TRBJ2-2; weak D call: TRBD2 (5 bases). V was pared by 4 bases and J by 3 bases, with 6 bases between. CDR1 is SQVTM and CDR2 is ANQGSEA in the germline V gene. The CDR3 loop spans 12 amino acids. CDR3 sequence reads: CSVARDTGELFF. The CDR3 coding sequence is TGCAGCGTTGCGAGGGACACCGGGGAGCTGTTTTTT.